What follows are 27 T cell receptor beta chains derived from one specimen sequenced in a study of beta chain features in type 1 diabetes. cDNA synthesis used the whole RNA isolate, giving expressed TCRB sequences. Profiling relied on immunoSEQ multiplex PCR, and the TCRdb table lists in-frame clones only, not all of them. The profile shows 500,000 to 700,000 clones, around 15% of them singletons. The material sequenced was naive CD4+ T cells from blood. All receptors derive from a man aged 18 to 35 in good health.

V gene TRBV7-2 combines with J gene TRBJ2-3; D could derive from TRBD1 or TRBD2 (5 bases each). This CDR3 spans 14 amino acids. V lost 2 bases and J lost 4, with 10 bases in between. Per germline, CDR1 SGHTA and CDR2 FQGNSA. The CDR3 DNA follows: TGTGCCAGCAGCTTAATGGGGGTGGCAGATACGCAGTATTTT. Translated, it gives CASSLMGVADTQYF.

This chain uses TRBV7-2 with TRBJ1-2; D not resolved. CDR1 is SGHTA, CDR2 FQGNSA, per germline. This CDR3 is built from 13 residues. Trimming shortened V by 3 bases and J by 6 bases, and 11 bases separated the two germline ends. CDR3 nucleotides: TGTGCCAGCAGCTTGGAGGGAATAGATGGCTACACCTTC. Protein: CASSLEGIDGYTF.

The chain has TRBV5-4 and TRBJ2-1; D possibly corresponds to TRBD1 (5 bases). Germline V gene lookup returns CDR1 SGHNT and CDR2 YYREEE (reference sequence). The CDR3 length is 13 residues. V lost 5 bases, J lost 7 bases, and 13 bases lay in between. CDR3 nucleotide sequence: TGTGCCAGCAGATCGACAGTTTTTAATGAGCAGTTCTTC. It codes for CASRSTVFNEQFF. Filled out from reference TRBV5-4 and TRBJ2-1, the complete variable domain reads ETGVTQSPTHLIKTRGQQVTLRCSSQSGHNTVSWYQQALGQGPQFIFQYYREEENGRGNFPPRFSGLQFPNYSSELNVNALELDDSALYLCASRSTVFNEQFFGPGTRLTVL.

V gene TRBV28 combines with J gene TRBJ2-2; D is undetermined. The CDR3 has 14 amino acids. V lost 6 bases and J 3 bases, leaving 11 bases between the germline ends. The V gene's germline CDR1 is MDHEN and CDR2 SYDVKM. Here the CDR3 DNA reads TGTGCCAGCAGGGGCCATCCCGACACCGGGGAGCTGTTTTTT. It is translated as CASRGHPDTGELFF.

This clone has only a few counts. V is TRBV9 and J is TRBJ2-2; TRBD2 might be the D (5 bases). Per germline, CDR1 SGDLS and CDR2 YYNGEE. Trimming shortened V by 0 bases and J by 5 bases, and 14 bases separated the two germline ends. The CDR3 totals 16 residues. The CDR3, as DNA: TGTGCCAGCAGCGTAGGGGTAGCGCCTGGGACCGGGGAGCTGTTTTTT. As protein: CASSVGVAPGTGELFF.

The chain carries TRBV4-2 and TRBJ2-7, with 7 nucleotides matching TRBD1. The ends lost 1 base at V and 0 bases at J; junction bases unmatched: 3. CDR1 is LGHNA and CDR2 is YNFKEQ in the germline V gene. The CDR3 length is 15 residues. The CDR3 region has the DNA TGTGCCAGCAGCCAAGGACAGGGAATCTCCTACGAGCAGTACTTC. The encoded protein is CASSQGQGISYEQYF.

In its sample, this clone was seen many times. This sequence joins TRBV5-4 and TRBJ2-5; D uncertain. CDR3 length: 12 amino acids. CDR1 and CDR2 from the germline V gene are SGHNT and YYREEE (reference sequence). V was clipped by 3 bases and J by 5 bases, with 8 bases between them. CDR3 sequence reads: CASSSSVETQYF. The CDR3 nucleotides are TGTGCCAGCAGCTCCTCGGTGGAGACCCAGTACTTC. Combining the CDR3 with reference TRBV5-4 and TRBJ2-5 gives the whole variable domain ETGVTQSPTHLIKTRGQQVTLRCSSQSGHNTVSWYQQALGQGPQFIFQYYREEENGRGNFPPRFSGLQFPNYSSELNVNALELDDSALYLCASSSSVETQYFGPGTRLLVL.

The CDR3 DNA reads TGTGCCAGCAGCCTATTAGCGGGAGGTGTGGAGACCCAGTACTTC. Translated: CASSLLAGGVETQYF. The rearrangement joins TRBV7-9 to TRBJ2-5; TRBD2 aligns across 10 bases. The CDR3 is 15 residues long. V shed 5 bases, J shed 5 bases, and the junction held 8 bases outside the gene matches. In germline, CDR1 is SEHNR, CDR2 FQNEAQ (reference sequence).

The chain carries TRBV15 and TRBJ1-2; 8 bases fit TRBD1. The length of the CDR3 is 13 residues. Germline V gives CDR1 LNHNV, CDR2 YYDKDF (reference sequence). The ends lost 3 bases at V and 8 bases at J; junction bases unmatched: 5. This CDR3 reads CATSRLTGAGYTF. The CDR3 DNA sequence: TGTGCCACCAGCAGGCTGACAGGGGCCGGCTACACCTTC.

This clone was observed a few times. The J gene is TRBJ2-5, the V gene TRBV25-1; tentative D call: TRBD1 (5 bases). Looked up from germline, CDR1 is MGHDK and CDR2 is SYGVNS. The V gene lost 5 bases and the J gene lost 5 bases, with 15 bases spanning the gap. This CDR3 region has 14 residues. The CDR3 DNA sequence: TGTGCCAGCAGTAGTGGGGCTCTTGGGGAGACCCAGTACTTC. Its protein product is CASSSGALGETQYF.

This clone was found a few times. The chain joins TRBV20-1 to TRBJ2-1, with D perhaps assigned TRBD1 or TRBD2 (5 bases each). The CDR3 loop spans 11 amino acids. Germline CDR1 reads DFQATT; CDR2 reads SNEGSKA (reference sequence). Trimming cost V 5 bases and J 4 bases, with 6 bases left between them. The CDR3 DNA reads as TGCAGTGCTGGGGGTTACAATGAGCAGTTCTTC. It specifies CSAGGYNEQFF.

The genes are TRBV2 and TRBJ1-5; 7 bases match TRBD1. V trimming: 4 bases; J trimming: 3 bases; junction bases outside the gene matches: 6. Germline V gene sequence: CDR1 SNHLY, CDR2 FYNNEI. The length of the CDR3 is 15 residues. CDR3 sequence (DNA): TGTGCCAGCAGTGGAGGAGGGGGCTACAATCAGCCCCAGCATTTT. Residues: CASSGGGGYNQPQHF.

The V and J genes are TRBV29-1 and TRBJ2-1; D is possibly TRBD1 (6 bases). The CDR3 is 10 residues long. Germline V CDR1 and CDR2: SQVTM, ANQGSEA. With 3 bases removed from V and 14 bases from J, the gap between germline ends came to 11 bases. Here the CDR3 DNA reads TGCAGCGTTGACAGGGGCCGGGAGTTCTTC. Amino acid sequence: CSVDRGREFF.

A few counts support this clone. The V and J genes are TRBV10-3 and TRBJ2-7, with unresolved D. CDR3 length: 13 residues. V was clipped by 6 bases and J by 3 bases, with 12 bases between them. Germline V CDR1 and CDR2: ENHRY, SYGVKD. CDR3 coding DNA: TGTGCCATCAGGAGCCCCGGGCGCTACGAGCAGTACTTC. Amino acid sequence: CAIRSPGRYEQYF.

This clone was seen more than once but under ten times. The chain couples TRBV7-3 to TRBJ2-6, with a possible D match to TRBD1 (5 bases). In germline, CDR1 is SGHTA, CDR2 FQGTGA. CDR3 size: 15 residues. Trimming stripped 6 bases from V and 4 bases from J, with 13 bases between. CDR3 DNA: TGTGCCAGCAGTTTCCCAGGGCCCGGGGCCAACGTCCTGACTTTC. Amino acid sequence: CASSFPGPGANVLTF.

This clone was observed a few times. The V and J genes are TRBV5-1 and TRBJ2-1, with D perhaps being TRBD1 or TRBD2 (5 bases each). V dropped 4 bases and J dropped 0 bases, with 11 bases sitting between them. The CDR3 loop spans 15 amino acids. CDR1 is SGHRS, CDR2 YFSETQ, per germline. The DNA of the CDR3 is TGCGCCAGCAGCCTGGGGACGGTCTCCTACAATGAGCAGTTCTTC. Translation gives CASSLGTVSYNEQFF.

The chain recombines TRBV12-2 with TRBJ1-5. TRBV12-2 is a pseudogene segment. The CDR3 is 14 amino acids. CDR3 DNA sequence: TGTGCAAGTCGCTTAGGGGCGCGCGGTCAGCCCCAGCATTTT. It specifies CASRLGARGQPQHF.

V gene TRBV6-6 combines with J gene TRBJ1-2; a possible D gene is TRBD1 (5 bases). Germline lookup yields CDR1 MNHNY and CDR2 SVGAGI (reference sequence). The CDR3 is made up of 13 amino acids. The V and J ends lost 10 bases and 5 bases respectively, with 17 bases between them. CDR3 DNA: TGTGCCACCACAACCGGGACGGATTATGGCTACACCTTC. It specifies CATTTGTDYGYTF.

V is TRBV18 and J is TRBJ1-1; tentative D call: TRBD1 (5 bases). Germline CDR1 KGHSH, CDR2 LQKENI. This CDR3 spans 14 amino acids. Deletions cut 6 bases from V and 8 bases from J, with 19 bases between. The CDR3, as DNA: TGTGCCAGCTCTCCCATGTCCAGAGGGGAGGAAGCTTTCTTT. The encoded protein is CASSPMSRGEEAFF.

The sample holds a few counts of this clone. The V gene is TRBV5-1, the J gene TRBJ2-1; 7 bases fit TRBD1. The germline CDR1 and CDR2 sequences are SGHRS and YFSETQ. Unmatched junction bases numbered 10, after V lost 1 base and J lost 3 bases. This CDR3 has 17 amino acids. CDR3: CASSLSAVYRGYNEQFF. In nucleotides, the CDR3 is TGCGCCAGCAGCTTGTCAGCAGTATACAGGGGCTACAATGAGCAGTTCTTC.

J is TRBJ2-3 and V is TRBV9, with 10 bases fitting TRBD2. Germline lookup yields CDR1 SGDLS and CDR2 YYNGEE. The length of the CDR3 is 16 residues. V shed 0 bases, J shed 3 bases, and the junction held 4 bases outside the gene matches. The CDR3 is CASSVAASGGTDTQYF. The CDR3 DNA reads as TGTGCCAGCAGCGTAGCCGCTAGCGGGGGAACAGATACGCAGTATTTT.

The rearrangement links TRBV23-1 to TRBJ2-3, with D possibly TRBD1 on 6 matching bases. TRBV23-1 is noted as an ORF with a role that remains uncertain. The V end lost 7 bases, the J end lost 4 bases, and 9 bases lay between the germline ends. This CDR3 is 12 amino acids long. The CDR3 loop reads CASKAGADTQYF. The CDR3 nucleotides read TGCGCCAGCAAGGCAGGGGCAGATACGCAGTATTTT.

There are a few counts of this clone. The rearrangement links TRBV15 to TRBJ2-5; possibly TRBD1 or TRBD2 for D (7 bases each). The CDR3 loop spans 17 amino acids. The germline V gene has CDR1 LNHNV and CDR2 YYDKDF (reference sequence). Trimming stripped 0 bases from V and 2 bases from J, with 16 bases between. CDR3 region: CATSRDSQRDRQETQYF. The CDR3 bases are TGTGCCACCAGCAGAGATAGCCAGCGGGACAGACAAGAGACCCAGTACTTC. The full variable domain, its missing parts supplied by reference TRBV15 and TRBJ2-5, is DAMVIQNPRYQVTQFGKPVTLSCSQTLNHNVMYWYQQKSSQAPKLLFHYYDKDFNNEADTPDNFQSRRPNTSFCFLDIRSPGLGDTAMYLCATSRDSQRDRQETQYFGPGTRLLVL.

The chain employs TRBV9 and TRBJ1-1; weak D call: TRBD1 (5 bases). The V gene's germline CDR1 is SGDLS and CDR2 YYNGEE. The CDR3 consists of 17 residues. The V gene lost 0 bases and the J gene lost 6 bases, with 21 bases spanning the gap. CDR3 sequence reads: CASSVGGRRLTRAEAFF. Written as DNA, the CDR3 is TGTGCCAGCAGCGTAGGGGGCAGGAGATTAACGAGGGCTGAAGCTTTCTTT.

In this sample, this clone turned up a few times. J is TRBJ2-3 and V is TRBV4-2; D is perhaps TRBD2 (5 bases). The germline V gene has CDR1 LGHNA and CDR2 YNFKEQ. This CDR3 is built from 15 residues. Between the trimmed V and J ends, which lost 1 base and 1 base, there was a span of 9 bases. CDR3 sequence (DNA): TGTGCCAGCAGCCAAGCACTAGAAGGCACAGATACGCAGTATTTT. This translates into CASSQALEGTDTQYF.

The rearrangement joins TRBV27 to TRBJ2-7; no clear D. The CDR3 totals 19 residues. V lost 2 bases and J 4 bases, leaving 27 bases between the germline ends. Germline V lookup: CDR1 MNHEY, CDR2 SMNVEV (reference sequence). The CDR3 bases are TGTGCCAGCAGTTTACGTCCCAGAAATTACGGCGAAAGAGTTTACGAGCAGTACTTC. Its protein is CASSLRPRNYGERVYEQYF.

The chain links TRBV7-2 to TRBJ1-1; 9 bases agree with TRBD1. Germline V gene sequence: CDR1 SGHTA, CDR2 FQGNSA. CDR3 length: 16 residues. V lost 5 bases to trimming and J lost 3 bases; unmatched junction nucleotides: 10. The CDR3 sequence is CASSATDRGGHTEAFF. CDR3 nucleotides: TGTGCCAGCAGCGCCACCGACAGGGGGGGACACACTGAAGCTTTCTTT.